These 20 T cell receptor beta chains share one sample of origin, sequenced in a study of cytomegalovirus exposure and HLA in healthy donors. PCR was performed using 60 Vbeta and 13 Jbeta primers. The protocol was immunoSEQ multiplex PCR, while the TCRdb copy is restricted to in-frame clones and leaves out a portion. The table includes more than 150,000 clones, over 75% detected once. Sequences were obtained from PBMCs. These receptors came from a girl in the first two years of life in good health and CMV-seronegative.

The chain recombines TRBV7-8 with TRBJ1-1; weak D call: TRBD1 (6 bases). Germline CDR1 is SGHVS and CDR2 is FQNEAQ. The V end lost 5 bases, the J end lost 6 bases, and 16 bases lay between the germline ends. The CDR3 spans 14 residues. The CDR3 region is CASSHKSRGSEAFF. The CDR3 DNA reads TGTGCCAGCAGCCATAAATCCAGGGGATCTGAAGCTTTCTTT.

The chain carries TRBV19 and TRBJ2-7; TRBD1 matches at 8 bases. Germline lookup yields CDR1 LNHDA and CDR2 SQIVND (reference sequence). Trimming cost V 3 bases and J 3 bases; bases outside gene matches: 10. The CDR3 is made up of 16 amino acids. CDR3 bases: TGTGCCAGTAGTATCGGGCGGGACAGGCCCTACTACGAGCAGTACTTC. Amino acid sequence: CASSIGRDRPYYEQYF.

The rearrangement links TRBV7-6 to TRBJ2-7, with D possibly being TRBD1 (5 bases). Germline CDR1 and CDR2: SGHVS and FNYEAQ. Trimming shortened V by 2 bases and J by 3 bases, and 14 bases separated the two germline ends. This CDR3 is 15 amino acids long. In nucleotides, the CDR3 is TGTGCCAGCAGCTTACAGACCCAGGGCAACTACGAGCAGTACTTC. This sequence encodes CASSLQTQGNYEQYF.

The rearrangement uses TRBV18 and TRBJ2-3; D may be TRBD2 (5 bases). In germline, CDR1 is KGHSH, CDR2 LQKENI. The CDR3 covers 16 residues. Trimming cost V 8 bases and J 0 bases, with 18 bases left between them. The CDR3 loop is CASLANGAASTDTQYF. DNA for the CDR3: TGTGCCAGCCTAGCTAACGGTGCCGCTAGCACAGATACGCAGTATTTT.

The chain's CDR3 is CASSLGGPVLTF. The CDR3 nucleotides read TGCGCCAGCAGCTTGGGAGGCCCCGTCCTGACTTTC. This chain links TRBV5-1 with TRBJ2-6; D ambiguous. CDR3 length: 12 amino acids. V dropped 0 bases and J dropped 12 bases, with 7 bases sitting between them. The germline V gene has CDR1 SGHRS and CDR2 YFSETQ.

V is TRBV27 and J is TRBJ2-7; 9 nucleotides agree with TRBD1. The CDR3 runs 16 residues. Trimming removed 0 bases from V and 5 bases from J; junction bases left unmatched: 8. The germline CDR1 and CDR2 sequences are MNHEY and SMNVEV (reference sequence). The CDR3 sequence: CASSLSAGTGNHEQYF. The CDR3 coding sequence is TGTGCCAGCAGTTTATCTGCCGGGACAGGGAACCACGAGCAGTACTTC.

The count of this clone is one. The chain uses TRBV10-3 and TRBJ2-3, with D perhaps TRBD2 (5 bases). The CDR3 is 14 residues long. CDR1 is ENHRY and CDR2 is SYGVKD in the germline V gene. V gave up 10 bases and J gave up 0 bases, with 14 bases separating them. The CDR3 sequence: CATKRSLSTDTQYF. CDR3 bases: TGTGCCACCAAGCGGAGTTTGAGCACAGATACGCAGTATTTT.

The chain uses TRBV9 and TRBJ2-1; 10 bases are shared with TRBD1. The V gene end was trimmed by 1 base and the J gene end by 6 bases; junction bases not matched to a gene: 7. Germline V gene lookup returns CDR1 SGDLS and CDR2 YYNGEE. This CDR3 comprises 16 residues. The CDR3 loop is CASSVYGTGVGNEQFF. In nucleotides, the CDR3 is TGTGCCAGCAGCGTATACGGGACAGGGGTGGGCAATGAGCAGTTCTTC. Supplemented by reference TRBV9 and TRBJ2-1, the full variable domain reads DSGVTQTPKHLITATGQRVTLRCSPRSGDLSVYWYQQSLDQGLQFLIQYYNGEERAKGNILERFSAQQFPDLHSELNLSSLELGDSALYFCASSVYGTGVGNEQFFGPGTRLTVL.

The chain has TRBV29-1 and TRBJ1-4; 7 nucleotides match TRBD1. Germline V CDR1 and CDR2: SQVTM, ANQGSEA. V was clipped by 5 bases and J by 8 bases; unmatched bases: 8. This CDR3 is built from 13 residues. In DNA form, the CDR3 reads TGCAGCGTTATAGGCAGGGGGGAGGAAAAACTGTTTTTT. Protein sequence: CSVIGRGEEKLFF.

The chain has TRBV19 and TRBJ2-7; D not resolved. V was clipped by 5 bases and J by 2 bases, with 10 bases between them. Germline-derived CDR1 and CDR2 are LNHDA and SQIVND (reference sequence). The CDR3 is made up of 13 amino acids. Here the CDR3 reads CASSYDSTYEQYF. For the CDR3, the DNA is TGTGCCAGTAGTTATGACTCGACCTACGAGCAGTACTTC.

The V and J genes are TRBV21-1 and TRBJ2-1; TRBD1, the D gene given by the table, was not confirmed from the DNA. TRBV21-1 is listed as a pseudogene. The CDR3 has 15 amino acids. The CDR3 nucleotides are TGTGCCAGCAGCTCACCGGGACAGGGGTTCAATGAGCAGTTCTTC. Its translation is CASSSPGQGFNEQFF.

The V gene is TRBV21-1, the J gene TRBJ1-2. TRBV21-1 is designated a pseudogene. The CDR3 length is 13 residues. CDR3 nucleotide sequence: TGTGCCAGCATCGGGGAAGCTAACTATGGCTACACCTTC. Its translation: CASIGEANYGYTF.

The chain combines TRBV7-9 with TRBJ1-2; no definite D call. The V gene's germline CDR1 is SEHNR and CDR2 FQNEAQ (reference sequence). Trimming took 6 bases from V and 5 from J, leaving 25 bases between them. This CDR3 comprises 17 residues. Here the CDR3 reads CASSYPPDVAGVYGYTF. In DNA, the CDR3 is TGTGCCAGCAGTTACCCGCCGGATGTGGCAGGCGTGTATGGCTACACCTTC.

The V call is TRBV25-1, the J call TRBJ2-7; D gene unclear. V was trimmed by 6 bases and J by 5 bases, leaving 17 bases between them. Germline-derived CDR1 and CDR2 are MGHDK and SYGVNS. This CDR3 is 14 amino acids long. CDR3 bases: TGTGCCAGCAGCTACGCCCTAATCGCCAACGAGCAGTACTTC. Translating it yields CASSYALIANEQYF.

For the CDR3, the DNA is TGTGCCAGCAGTTACGTGGGACAGGGAAGGAGGCTGTTTTTT. Translation gives CASSYVGQGRRLFF. The rearrangement joins TRBV6-5 to TRBJ2-2, with 9 bases lining up with TRBD1. The CDR3 contains 14 residues. The J segment lost 13 bases and the V segment lost 2 bases, leaving 8 bases of the junction unmatched. Looked up from germline, CDR1 is MNHEY and CDR2 is SVGAGI.

This chain links TRBV9 with TRBJ2-3; TRBD2 matches 8 bases. This CDR3 contains 17 residues. Germline loops: CDR1 SGDLS, CDR2 YYNGEE. The V and J ends lost 2 bases and 2 bases, in that order; junction bases with no gene match: 10. The CDR3 protein is CASSVFPGLGNTDTQYF. CDR3 DNA: TGTGCCAGCAGCGTCTTCCCGGGACTAGGGAACACAGATACGCAGTATTTT.

This clone was observed once. The chain has TRBV29-1 and TRBJ1-2; possible D gene TRBD1, 6 bases. The CDR3 sequence is 13 residues long. Germline-derived CDR1 and CDR2 are SQVTM and ANQGSEA. V was cut by 7 bases and J by 1 base, with 13 bases left in between. In DNA form, the CDR3 reads TGCAGCGCCTGGACAGACGGTAACTATGGCTACACCTTC. Encoded protein: CSAWTDGNYGYTF.

The rearrangement joins TRBV7-6 to TRBJ2-2, with TRBD1 identical over 8 bases. V gave up 3 bases and J gave up 6 bases; unmatched junction bases: 6. This CDR3 is built from 15 residues. Germline V gene data show CDR1 as SGHVS and CDR2 as FNYEAQ. The CDR3 loop is CASSFPGGASGELFF. CDR3 DNA sequence: TGTGCCAGCAGCTTCCCAGGGGGCGCCTCCGGGGAGCTGTTTTTT.

The CDR3 loop is CASSVSGYQETQYF. CDR3 bases: TGTGCCAGCAGCGTCAGCGGGTATCAAGAGACCCAGTACTTC. The rearrangement joins TRBV9 to TRBJ2-5, with D possibly being TRBD2 (6 bases). The V end lost 2 bases, the J end lost 2 bases, and 10 bases lay between the germline ends. The length of the CDR3 is 14 residues. Per germline, CDR1 SGDLS and CDR2 YYNGEE.

Concerning this clone: One end of the junction is discordant with germline, which a read error may explain. In the same sample, other DNA sequences code for this CDR3. This chain joins TRBV10-2 and TRBJ2-7; the D is unclear. The CDR3 extends over 11 amino acids. CDR1 and CDR2 (germline): WSHSY, SAAADI. The CDR3 spells CASSVIHEQYF. As DNA, the CDR3 is TGCGCCAGTAGTGTTATCCACGAGCAGTACTTC.